This T cell receptor beta chain was documented in a study of CD4+ T cells in melanoma (dated by TCRdb to about 2022). Regarding the research as a whole: The study examined neoantigen-specific CD4+ T cells in human melanoma. The paper as a whole reports these results and caveats: The report described a correlation between neoantigen-specific CD4+ T cells and the function of CD8+ T cells, macrophages and B cells. According to the report, neoantigen-specific CD4+ T cells in melanoma displayed diverse differentiation states.

Library preparation was by the immunoSEQ multiplex PCR assay. TCRdb retrieved this table from immuneACCESS and kept in-frame rearrangements only. Not all clones are present; in checked studies, unresolved V genes account for under half, and no reason is known for the remainder. The sample table records about 20,000 clones; 83% of these occur just once. The ten most abundant clones make up 4% to 5.5% of the sample. The CDR3 covers 15 residues, taking in both the cysteine and the phenylalanine. The CDR3 DNA has 45 bases and is translated from base 1. CDR1 and CDR2 were assigned from the germline V gene as MNHNS and SASEGT. The V and J ends are trimmed by 2 bases and 1 base, leaving 12 bases between them. A note on this clone: Its antigen remains undetermined. The sample holds no much larger clone one base away, and base qualities are not on file.

Patients with melanoma were used as donors. The V and J segments used are TRBV6-1 and TRBJ2-7; 6 matching bases give a weak D call of TRBD1. The sample consisted of cells from a culture (not recorded whether cultured in vitro). The receptor was isolated from a human donor with melanoma. Here the CDR3 is given as CASSEWDTTSYEQYF. The DNA reads TGTGCCAGCAGTGAATGGGACACCACATCCTACGAGCAGTACTTC.